Listed below are T cell receptor beta chains from one sample, sequenced in a study of beta chain features in type 1 diabetes. Data came from immunoSEQ multiplex PCR; TCRdb stores just in-frame clones and leaves some out. Here the sample spans fewer than 250,000 clones, 13% to 15% being singletons. The sample consisted of naive CD4+ T cells from blood. The source of these receptors is a woman aged 40-49 years in good health. Both conserved end residues are part of each CDR3. D genes are given only for firm matches. Expanded clones are given a class, and other clones once, few, many or no size at all.

D	V	size	J	DNA	CDR3
TRBD1	TRBV5-4	-	TRBJ1-2	TGTGCCAGCAGCACCCCCACAGGGGTTAACTATGGCTACACCTTC	CASSTPTGVNYGYTF
-	TRBV2	-	TRBJ2-3	TGTGCCAGCAGTGGAGGGCTAGGTGGCACAGATACGCAGTATTTT	CASSGGLGGTDTQYF
TRBD1	TRBV2	-	TRBJ1-5	TGTGCCAGCATAAAGGACAGGGGGTCAACTCAGCCCCAGCATTTT	CASIKDRGSTQPQHF
TRBD1	TRBV10-3	few	TRBJ1-1	TGTGCCACCCGGGACAGGGGAGGAATGAACACTGAAGCTTTCTTT	CATRDRGGMNTEAFF
TRBD1	TRBV18	few	TRBJ2-5	TGTGCCAGCTCTACCGGGACAGGGGCCGAGACCCAGTACTTC	CASSTGTGAETQYF
-	TRBV7-9	few	TRBJ2-5	TGTGCCAGCAGCTTACGGGATTTCGAGACCCAGTACTTC	CASSLRDFETQYF
TRBD2	TRBV5-1	few	TRBJ2-1	TGCGCCAGCAGCCCGCCCACTAGCGGGAGCTCCTACAATGAGCAGTTCTTC	CASSPPTSGSSYNEQFF
-	TRBV5-4	few	TRBJ2-5	TGTGCCAGCAGCTTGGCCGGGGGACAGAGACAAGAGACCCAGTACTTC	CASSLAGGQRQETQYF
TRBD1	TRBV19	-	TRBJ1-6	TGTGCCAGTAGTCGACAGGGAGTAGATAATTCACCCCTCCACTTT	CASSRQGVDNSPLHF
-	TRBV6-6	few	TRBJ2-7	TGTGCCAGCAGTTATTTCCTTACAGGGTACGAGCAGTACTTC	CASSYFLTGYEQYF
TRBD1	TRBV11-2	-	TRBJ2-7	TGTGCCAGCAGCTTTAAACCCCCGGGGACAGGGCACGAGCAGTACTTC	CASSFKPPGTGHEQYF
TRBD1	TRBV6-1	few	TRBJ1-6	TGTGCCAGCAGTGAACGGACAGGGGCGGGTTCACCCCTCCACTTT	CASSERTGAGSPLHF
TRBD2	TRBV5-4	-	TRBJ2-7	TGTGCCAGCAGCCCCGGGACTAGCGGGGTTTTCTACGAGCAGTACTTC	CASSPGTSGVFYEQYF
TRBD1	TRBV2	-	TRBJ2-1	TGTGCCAGCAGTGATCTTTGGACAGGGAGGAGTGGTAGGGCCTACAATGAGCAGTTCTTC	CASSDLWTGRSGRAYNEQFF
TRBD1	TRBV5-1	few	TRBJ1-2	TGCGCCAGCAGCTCCCAAGGGACAGGTTTGAACTATGGCTACACCTTC	CASSSQGTGLNYGYTF
-	TRBV7-2	few	TRBJ2-1	TGTGCCAGCAGCTCAGCCAGGGTCAATGAGCAGTTCTTC	CASSSARVNEQFF
TRBD1	TRBV5-1	-	TRBJ1-5	TGCGCCAGCAGTCGGACAGGGCAAAATCAGCCCCAGCATTTT	CASSRTGQNQPQHF
-	TRBV25-1	-	TRBJ1-4	TGTGCCAGCAGTGAGGGACAACCTAATGAAAAACTGTTTTTT	CASSEGQPNEKLFF
-	TRBV6-5	-	TRBJ1-5	TGTGCCAGCAGTGAAGAGACAGGCAATCAGCCCCAGCATTTT	CASSEETGNQPQHF
-	TRBV6-1	-	TRBJ1-1	TGTGCCAGCAGCGGACTAATCACTGAAGCTTTCTTT	CASSGLITEAFF